Listed below are T cell receptor beta chains from one sample, sequenced in a study of T cells in Graves' hyperthyroidism and ophthalmopathy. MiXCR, run by TCRdb on the multiplex PCR reads, gives a single entry per CDR3 protein. The sample shows 690,000 or so distinct CDR3 sequences, around 20% of them seen only once. The sequencing sample was made of blood. All receptors come from a woman aged 50 to 60 with Graves' hyperthyroidism that later progressed to Graves' ophthalmopathy. Both conserved end residues are part of each CDR3. The order of the fields is D gene, V gene, J gene, clone size, CDR3 DNA, CDR3 protein. D genes are given only for firm matches. Not all rows give a size; the values are once, few, many and, for expanded clones, a class.

d_gene: TRBD1; v_gene: TRBV6-1; j_gene: TRBJ1-5; abundance: NA; CDR3nt: TGTGCCAGCAGTGTCTCACGGGGTGGACAGGGAAATTTT; CDR3aa: CASSVSRGGQGNF
d_gene: TRBD1; v_gene: TRBV30; j_gene: TRBJ2-3; abundance: many; CDR3nt: TGTGCCTGGAGTGTAGGACAGGGGCGCGCAGATACGCAGTATTTT; CDR3aa: CAWSVGQGRADTQYF
d_gene: NA; v_gene: TRBV3-1; j_gene: TRBJ2-2; abundance: many; CDR3nt: TGTGCCAGCAGCCAAGAGGGACGGGGAAGTACCGGGGAGCTGTTTTTT; CDR3aa: CASSQEGRGSTGELFF
d_gene: TRBD2; v_gene: TRBV25-1; j_gene: TRBJ2-2; abundance: few; CDR3nt: TGTGCCAGCAGTACACTAGCGGGGGGCACCGGGGAGCTGTTTTTT; CDR3aa: CASSTLAGGTGELFF
d_gene: NA; v_gene: TRBV3-1; j_gene: TRBJ1-2; abundance: NA; CDR3nt: TGTGCCAGCAGCCAATACTCGCAAGGCTACACCTTC; CDR3aa: CASSQYSQGYTF
d_gene: TRBD2; v_gene: TRBV7-8; j_gene: TRBJ2-7; abundance: many; CDR3nt: TGTGCCAGCAGCTTAGCGACGGGACTAGCGAGCTACGAGCAGTACTTC; CDR3aa: CASSLATGLASYEQYF
d_gene: TRBD1; v_gene: TRBV19; j_gene: TRBJ1-4; abundance: NA; CDR3nt: TGTGCCAGTAGTATCTACAGGGGGCGTGAAAAACTGTTTTTT; CDR3aa: CASSIYRGREKLFF
d_gene: NA; v_gene: TRBV5-1; j_gene: TRBJ1-1; abundance: NA; CDR3nt: TGCGCCAGCCGAGGCCCGAGATACACTGAAGCTTTCTTT; CDR3aa: CASRGPRYTEAFF
d_gene: NA; v_gene: TRBV3-1; j_gene: TRBJ1-6; abundance: NA; CDR3nt: TGTGCCAGCAGCCAAGATAATGCGGGGGGTTATTCACCCCTCCACTTT; CDR3aa: CASSQDNAGGYSPLHF
d_gene: NA; v_gene: TRBV6-2/TRBV6-3; j_gene: TRBJ1-5; abundance: few; CDR3nt: TGTGCCAGCAGTACCCGGACGACTTTCGGGCCCCAGCATTTT; CDR3aa: CASSTRTTFGPQHF
d_gene: TRBD1; v_gene: TRBV5-1; j_gene: TRBJ2-3; abundance: few; CDR3nt: TGCGCCAGCAGATTTACAGGGGGGCAGGCAGATACGCAGTATTTT; CDR3aa: CASRFTGGQADTQYF
d_gene: NA; v_gene: TRBV4-1; j_gene: TRBJ2-5; abundance: NA; CDR3nt: TGCGCCAGCGGAACGGGATACCAAGAGACCCAGTACTTC; CDR3aa: CASGTGYQETQYF
d_gene: NA; v_gene: TRBV7-8; j_gene: TRBJ1-5; abundance: many; CDR3nt: TGTGCCAGCAGCTTAACCCAGGGTCCTCAGCCCCAGCATTTT; CDR3aa: CASSLTQGPQPQHF
d_gene: NA; v_gene: TRBV19; j_gene: TRBJ2-5; abundance: few; CDR3nt: TGTGCCAGTAGTGTCCACAGGGAAGAGACCCAGTACTTC; CDR3aa: CASSVHREETQYF
d_gene: TRBD1; v_gene: TRBV7-2; j_gene: TRBJ2-5; abundance: many; CDR3nt: TGTGCCAGCAGCGCGATCAGGGGGCCAGAGACCCAGTACTTC; CDR3aa: CASSAIRGPETQYF
d_gene: TRBD1; v_gene: TRBV6-1; j_gene: TRBJ1-1; abundance: NA; CDR3nt: TGTGCCAGCAGGACAGGGGCGATATCTGAAGCTTTCTTT; CDR3aa: CASRTGAISEAFF
d_gene: TRBD1; v_gene: TRBV6-1; j_gene: TRBJ1-4; abundance: few; CDR3nt: TGTGCCAGCACCCCAGGACAGGGACGGGAAAAACTGTTTTTT; CDR3aa: CASTPGQGREKLFF
d_gene: NA; v_gene: TRBV5-1; j_gene: TRBJ1-3; abundance: few; CDR3nt: TGCGCCAGCGGATCGGGGTCAGCCAGCTCTGGAAACACCATATATTTT; CDR3aa: CASGSGSASSGNTIYF
d_gene: TRBD1; v_gene: TRBV24-1; j_gene: TRBJ2-6; abundance: few; CDR3nt: TGTGCCACCAGCTCTAGGAATCGGACAGGGGGCGCGAGAGGGGCCAACGTCCTGACTTTC; CDR3aa: CATSSRNRTGGARGANVLTF
d_gene: TRBD1; v_gene: TRBV11-2; j_gene: TRBJ1-1; abundance: NA; CDR3nt: TGTGCCAGCAGCTTAAGGAGGATCGCAGGGGGGGACACTGAAGCTTTCTTT; CDR3aa: CASSLRRIAGGDTEAFF
d_gene: NA; v_gene: TRBV30; j_gene: TRBJ1-3; abundance: few; CDR3nt: TGTATCGGACATCACTCTGGAAACACCATATATTTT; CDR3aa: CIGHHSGNTIYF
d_gene: NA; v_gene: TRBV11-2; j_gene: TRBJ1-2; abundance: NA; CDR3nt: TGTGCCAGCAGCTTAGATCTAGGTCAGACCTATGGCTACACCTTC; CDR3aa: CASSLDLGQTYGYTF
d_gene: NA; v_gene: TRBV5-5; j_gene: TRBJ2-2; abundance: few; CDR3nt: TGTGCCAGCAGCTCCTACTTTACCGGGGAGCTGTTTTTT; CDR3aa: CASSSYFTGELFF
d_gene: NA; v_gene: TRBV30; j_gene: TRBJ2-7; abundance: many; CDR3nt: TGTGCCTGGGCATCTACGACGTCCTACGAGCAGTACTTC; CDR3aa: CAWASTTSYEQYF
d_gene: TRBD1; v_gene: TRBV3-1; j_gene: TRBJ1-2; abundance: many; CDR3nt: TGTGCCAGCAGCCAACCGGACAGGCGGAACTATGGCTACACCTTC; CDR3aa: CASSQPDRRNYGYTF
d_gene: NA; v_gene: TRBV7-9; j_gene: TRBJ1-1; abundance: NA; CDR3nt: TGTGCCAGCAGCTTAACAGTTATGCCTGAAGCTTTCTTT; CDR3aa: CASSLTVMPEAFF
d_gene: TRBD1; v_gene: TRBV15; j_gene: TRBJ1-1; abundance: NA; CDR3nt: TGTGCCACCAGCAGAGGAGACAGGGTGATCTCTGGAGCTTTCTTT; CDR3aa: CATSRGDRVISGAFF
d_gene: NA; v_gene: TRBV5-4; j_gene: TRBJ2-3; abundance: NA; CDR3nt: TGTGCCAGCAGTTACGGCCCTTCAGGAACAGATACGCAGTATTTT; CDR3aa: CASSYGPSGTDTQYF
d_gene: NA; v_gene: TRBV2; j_gene: TRBJ2-7; abundance: many; CDR3nt: TGTGCCAGCAGTGTGGGGGGACAGAATTACGAGCAGTACTTC; CDR3aa: CASSVGGQNYEQYF
d_gene: NA; v_gene: TRBV15; j_gene: TRBJ2-2; abundance: NA; CDR3nt: TGTGCCACCAGCAAAGGACATTTGGGGGTTACCGGGGAGCTGTTTTTT; CDR3aa: CATSKGHLGVTGELFF
d_gene: TRBD1; v_gene: TRBV11-1; j_gene: TRBJ2-3; abundance: NA; CDR3nt: TGTGCCAGCAGCTTGGGACAGGGACATCCGTTGACAGATACGCAGTATTTT; CDR3aa: CASSLGQGHPLTDTQYF
d_gene: TRBD1; v_gene: TRBV3-1; j_gene: TRBJ1-6; abundance: many; CDR3nt: TGTGCCAGCAGCCAAGTTCGACAGGGGGCTTCACCCCTCCACTTT; CDR3aa: CASSQVRQGASPLHF
d_gene: TRBD1; v_gene: TRBV14; j_gene: TRBJ1-1; abundance: few; CDR3nt: TGTGCCAGCAGCCAAGTGGACAGGGGGCGTTGGGACACTGAAGCTTTCTTT; CDR3aa: CASSQVDRGRWDTEAFF
d_gene: NA; v_gene: TRBV6-1; j_gene: TRBJ2-6; abundance: NA; CDR3nt: TGTGCCAGCAGTGAGCGGAATGGGGCCAACGTCCTGACTTTC; CDR3aa: CASSERNGANVLTF
d_gene: NA; v_gene: TRBV5-8; j_gene: TRBJ1-2; abundance: NA; CDR3nt: TGTGCCAGCAGCCGCAGTGACATCTATGGCTACACCTTC; CDR3aa: CASSRSDIYGYTF
d_gene: NA; v_gene: TRBV20-1; j_gene: TRBJ2-2; abundance: few; CDR3nt: TGCAGTGCTATTCACGGGGCCACCGGGGAGCTGTTTTTT; CDR3aa: CSAIHGATGELFF
d_gene: NA; v_gene: TRBV20-1; j_gene: TRBJ1-4; abundance: few; CDR3nt: TGCAGTGCTAGAGTGGGCGGGGGGCTAGGGAATGAAAAACTGTTTTTT; CDR3aa: CSARVGGGLGNEKLFF
d_gene: NA; v_gene: TRBV20-1; j_gene: TRBJ2-2; abundance: few; CDR3nt: TGCAGTGCTAGAGATCCCAGGGGAACGAACACCGGGGAGCTGTTTTTT; CDR3aa: CSARDPRGTNTGELFF
d_gene: NA; v_gene: TRBV19; j_gene: TRBJ1-2; abundance: NA; CDR3nt: TGTGCCAGTAGTACGACGATCACCGGGACAACCCATGGCTACACCTTC; CDR3aa: CASSTTITGTTHGYTF
d_gene: TRBD2; v_gene: TRBV9; j_gene: TRBJ2-2; abundance: few; CDR3nt: TGTGCCAGCAGCGTTGGACTAGCGGGGCGCACCGGGGAGCTGTTTTTT; CDR3aa: CASSVGLAGRTGELFF
d_gene: NA; v_gene: TRBV6-1; j_gene: TRBJ2-3; abundance: NA; CDR3nt: TGTGCCAGCAGTCCTTTTGGCGGCTTCACAGATACGCAGTATTTT; CDR3aa: CASSPFGGFTDTQYF
d_gene: NA; v_gene: TRBV2; j_gene: TRBJ2-5; abundance: NA; CDR3nt: TGTGCCAGCAGCCGTAGCCGCAGGGAGACCCAGTACTTC; CDR3aa: CASSRSRRETQYF
d_gene: NA; v_gene: TRBV7-9; j_gene: TRBJ1-2; abundance: NA; CDR3nt: TGTGCCAGCAGCGAGTGGGATGGCTACACCTTC; CDR3aa: CASSEWDGYTF
d_gene: NA; v_gene: TRBV7-9; j_gene: TRBJ2-7; abundance: many; CDR3nt: TGTGCCAGCAGCTTAGTGTCGGGCGGGTGGTCCTACGAGCAGTACTTC; CDR3aa: CASSLVSGGWSYEQYF
d_gene: NA; v_gene: TRBV15; j_gene: TRBJ1-2; abundance: few; CDR3nt: TGTGCCACCAGCGGACCGGGTTACTATGGCTACACCTTC; CDR3aa: CATSGPGYYGYTF
d_gene: TRBD1; v_gene: TRBV19; j_gene: TRBJ1-1; abundance: NA; CDR3nt: TGTGCCAGTAGTATGGGACAGGGGACTGAAGCTTTCTTT; CDR3aa: CASSMGQGTEAFF
d_gene: TRBD1; v_gene: TRBV13; j_gene: TRBJ2-7; abundance: many; CDR3nt: TGTGCCAGCAGCTCAGGACAGGGGTACTCCTACGAGCAGTACTTC; CDR3aa: CASSSGQGYSYEQYF
d_gene: NA; v_gene: TRBV6-1; j_gene: TRBJ1-1; abundance: many; CDR3nt: TGTGCCAGCCTTTTGAACACTGAAGCTTTCTTT; CDR3aa: CASLLNTEAFF
d_gene: NA; v_gene: TRBV12-3/TRBV12-4; j_gene: TRBJ1-3; abundance: few; CDR3nt: TGTGCCAGCAGTTTAGCGGGGGGGAAATTCGGAAACACCATATATTTT; CDR3aa: CASSLAGGKFGNTIYF
d_gene: NA; v_gene: TRBV5-8; j_gene: TRBJ1-4; abundance: many; CDR3nt: TGTGCCAGCAGCTTGGCCTCAGCAACTAATGAAAAACTGTTTTTT; CDR3aa: CASSLASATNEKLFF
d_gene: TRBD2; v_gene: TRBV2; j_gene: TRBJ2-1; abundance: many; CDR3nt: TGTGCCAGCAGCCAAGACTTGGGACTAGCCAGCGATGAGCAGTTCTTC; CDR3aa: CASSQDLGLASDEQFF